The 26 T cell receptor beta chains below were found in one sample sequenced in a study of post-analysis software for immune sequencing data. Study-level results: Patients had higher frequencies than controls of a handful of TRBV segments, including TRBV5-6, TRBV5-1 and TRBV20-1.

These receptors have no known antigen. TCR beta cDNA libraries included unique molecular identifiers. TCRdb re-analysed the PCR reads in MiXCR, keeping a single row per CDR3 protein. The sample lists some 260,000 distinct CDR3 sequences, around 34% occurring once. Sequencing was done on a sample of blood. These receptors all come from a girl aged 10 to 17 with multiple sclerosis.

This clonotype was counted ten times or more. This chain uses TRBV9 with TRBJ2-5, with 10 bases aligning to TRBD1. V lost 2 bases, J lost 5 bases, and 6 bases stayed unmatched. Germline V CDR1 and CDR2: SGDLS, YYNGEE. The CDR3 covers 15 residues. CDR3: CASSVDRGLVETQYF. The CDR3 nucleotides are TGTGCCAGCAGCGTGGACAGGGGGTTGGTGGAGACCCAGTACTTC.

About this clonotype itself: The germline gene is not matched at one end of the junction; a read error may be the cause. The chain carries TRBV7-8 and TRBJ1-3; the D is unclear. This CDR3 spans 14 amino acids. CDR1 is SGHVS, CDR2 FQNEAQ, per germline. CDR3: CAGSLAPSGNTIYF. The CDR3 nucleotides are TGTGCCGGCAGCTTAGCGCCCAGTGGAAACACCATATATTTT. The whole variable domain, filled in from reference TRBV7-8 and TRBJ1-3, reads GAGVSQSPRYKVAKRGQDVALRCDPISGHVSLFWYQQALGQGPEFLTYFQNEAQLDKSGLPSDRFFAERPEGSVSTLKIQRTQQEDSAVYLCAGSLAPSGNTIYFGEGSWLTVV.

Regarding this clonotype: This clone may be a read error of a much larger clone one base away. This chain joins TRBV11-1 and TRBJ2-4; D is possibly TRBD1 or TRBD2 (5 bases each). The CDR3 has 13 residues. Germline V gene lookup returns CDR1 SGHAT and CDR2 FQDESV (reference sequence). Deletions cut 1 base from V and 13 bases from J, with 14 bases between. The CDR3 loop is CASSLGGPNEQYF. In DNA form, the CDR3 reads TGTGCCAGCAGCTTAGGGGGACCCAATGAGCAGTACTTC.

The V and J genes are TRBV4-1 and TRBJ1-2; 8 bases are a match to TRBD1. Germline trimming cut 3 bases from V and 14 bases from J; bases unmatched to any gene: 5. CDR1 is MGHRA and CDR2 is YSYEKL in the germline V gene. The length of the CDR3 is 11 residues. CDR3 nucleotides: TGCGCCAGCAGCCAGGGACAGGCACGGACCTTC. Translation: CASSQGQARTF.

V usage is TRBV19 and J usage is TRBJ1-1; D is perhaps TRBD1 (6 bases). The germline V and J ends were trimmed by 7 bases and 4 bases, with 19 bases remaining between them. This CDR3 comprises 15 residues. Per the germline V gene, CDR1 is LNHDA and CDR2 is SQIVND (reference sequence). The CDR3 DNA sequence: TGTGCCAGTAATTGGGGGCAGGGTCGGTCCACTGAAGCTTTCTTT. As protein: CASNWGQGRSTEAFF. Drawing the rest from reference TRBV19 and TRBJ1-1, the complete variable domain is DGGITQSPKYLFRKEGQNVTLSCEQNLNHDAMYWYRQDPGQGLRLIYYSQIVNDFQKGDIAEGYSVSREKKESFPLTVTSAQKNPTAFYLCASNWGQGRSTEAFFGQGTRLTVV.

The rearrangement joins TRBV28 to TRBJ2-1, with 8 bases aligning to TRBD2. This CDR3 spans 18 amino acids. V lost 5 bases and J lost 0; bases outside the gene matches: 12. Germline-derived CDR1 and CDR2 are MDHEN and SYDVKM. CDR3 DNA: TGTGCCAGCAGTCCCCCAACCAGACTAGCGTTCTCCTACAATGAGCAGTTCTTC. As protein: CASSPPTRLAFSYNEQFF.

This clonotype was detected ten times or more. The chain combines TRBV11-2 with TRBJ2-1; 10 bases map to TRBD1. Germline V gives CDR1 SGHAT, CDR2 FQNNGV. With V trimmed by 6 bases and J by 7 bases, 9 bases remained unmatched. The CDR3 sequence is 15 residues long. In DNA form, the CDR3 reads TGTGCCAGCAGAGCACCGGGACAGGGGAGGAATGAGCAGTTCTTC. Translated: CASRAPGQGRNEQFF.

The sample holds many counts of this clonotype. The CDR3 loop is CASSCAYCGDRARSYEQYF. As DNA, the CDR3 is TGTGCCAGCAGCTGTGCGTACTGCGGAGACAGGGCGAGGTCCTACGAGCAGTACTTC. The chain combines TRBV7-6 with TRBJ2-7, with TRBD1 identical over 7 bases. Losses at the gene ends were 4 bases for V and 1 base for J; bases not matched to a gene: 19. Germline V lookup: CDR1 SGHVS, CDR2 FNYEAQ. The CDR3 sequence is 19 residues long.

The V call is TRBV5-1, the J call TRBJ1-2; D uncertain. Per germline, CDR1 SGHRS and CDR2 YFSETQ. V lost 3 bases and J lost 3, with 12 bases in between. The CDR3 sequence is 14 residues long. In nucleotides, the CDR3 is TGCGCCAGCAGCTGGGGAGGGCAAGACTATGGCTACACCTTC. Translated, it gives CASSWGGQDYGYTF.

This clonotype has ten or more counts. The J gene is TRBJ1-6, the V gene TRBV5-1; D not certain. The CDR3 extends over 16 amino acids. V was clipped by 2 bases and J by 2 bases, with 11 bases between them. Germline V gives CDR1 SGHRS, CDR2 YFSETQ. CDR3 sequence (DNA): TGCGCCAGCAGCTTTTCACAGACCGCCTATAATTCACCCCTCCACTTT. Translating gives CASSFSQTAYNSPLHF. Together with reference TRBV5-1 and TRBJ1-6, the CDR3 gives the full variable domain: KAGVTQTPRYLIKTRGQQVTLSCSPISGHRSVSWYQQTPGQGLQFLFEYFSETQRNKGNFPGRFSGRQFSNSRSEMNVSTLELGDSALYLCASSFSQTAYNSPLHFGNGTRLTVT.

This clonotype came up many times. The rearrangement uses TRBV12-3 or TRBV12-4 and TRBJ2-3; D remains unclear. Trimming removed 3 bases at V and 4 bases at J, with 5 bases between. This CDR3 has 12 amino acids. The CDR3 here is CASSLQADTQYF. CDR3 coding DNA: TGTGCCAGCAGTTTGCAGGCAGATACGCAGTATTTT.

This clonotype was seen repeatedly, ten times or more. The V gene is TRBV20-1, the J gene TRBJ1-1; tentative D call: TRBD1 (5 bases). Germline assignment: CDR1 DFQATT and CDR2 SNEGSKA (reference sequence). Trimming took off 5 bases at V and 1 base at J, with 8 bases between the two ends. The CDR3 totals 12 residues. The CDR3 is CSARGRNTEAFF. CDR3 DNA sequence: TGCAGTGCTCGGGGCAGGAACACTGAAGCTTTCTTT.

This clonotype was picked up many times. The V and J genes are TRBV28 and TRBJ2-5; D assignment may be TRBD1 or TRBD2 (6 bases each). The CDR3 extends over 14 amino acids. V was shortened by 3 bases and J by 9 bases, with 17 bases between the two germline ends. Germline CDR1 and CDR2: MDHEN and SYDVKM. The CDR3 loop is CASSFQRGEAAQYF. DNA for the CDR3: TGTGCCAGCAGTTTCCAAAGGGGGGAGGCTGCCCAGTACTTC.

This clonotype has at least ten counts. The V and J genes are TRBV3-1 and TRBJ1-6; D is possibly TRBD1 (6 bases). Germline V lookup: CDR1 LGHDT, CDR2 YNNKEL (reference sequence). V lost 6 bases, J lost 0 bases, and 15 bases lay in between. The CDR3 is 17 amino acids. The CDR3 spells CASRRIGGSSYNSPLHF. The CDR3 DNA reads TGTGCCAGCAGACGAATAGGGGGGAGCTCCTATAATTCACCCCTCCACTTT.

Of note for this clonotype: This CDR3 fails to terminate in the conserved phenylalanine or tryptophan, so it likely reflects a read error. Written as DNA, the CDR3 is TGCAGTGCCAGTGGCGGGGGCGCGAACACCGGGGAGCTGTTTTTG. Translation: CSASGGGANTGELFL. The gene calls are TRBV20-1 and TRBJ2-2; D possibly corresponds to TRBD2 (7 bases). There are 15 residues in the CDR3. CDR1 and CDR2 (germline): DFQATT, SNEGSKA (reference sequence). The germline V and J ends were trimmed by 6 bases and 0 bases, with 14 bases remaining between them.

This clonotype was counted at least ten times. The chain recombines TRBV29-1 with TRBJ1-1; 7 bases are shared with TRBD1. CDR3 length: 13 residues. Per the germline V gene, CDR1 is SQVTM and CDR2 is ANQGSEA. After removal of 7 bases from V and 1 base from J, the junction contained 6 bases not matched to a gene. DNA of the CDR3: TGCAGCGCATACAGGGGAGCGAACACTGAAGCTTTCTTT. It translates to CSAYRGANTEAFF.

The rearrangement uses TRBV10-3 and TRBJ1-2; the D gene is possibly TRBD1 (5 bases). The CDR3 spans 14 residues. Germline values: CDR1 ENHRY, CDR2 SYGVKD. The V gene lost 3 bases and the J gene lost 7 bases, with 15 bases spanning the gap. The CDR3 reads CAISDPAGPRGYTF. The DNA of the CDR3 is TGTGCCATCAGTGATCCGGCAGGGCCGCGTGGCTACACCTTC.

The table lists this clonotype with a few counts. The genes are TRBV18 and TRBJ1-6, with 7 bases aligning to TRBD1. V was clipped by 5 bases and J by 10 bases; unmatched bases: 14. CDR1 and CDR2 (germline): KGHSH, LQKENI. The CDR3 has 16 amino acids. In DNA, the CDR3 is TGTGCCAGCTCATCTCTCGTGGGACAGCCACCCTCACCCCTCCACTTT. Protein sequence: CASSSLVGQPPSPLHF.

The sample holds one count of this clonotype. The chain couples TRBV20-1 to TRBJ1-3; a weak D match, TRBD1 (5 bases). Trimming pared 1 base from V and 13 bases from J, leaving 11 bases between. Per germline, CDR1 DFQATT and CDR2 SNEGSKA (reference sequence). The CDR3 extends over 11 amino acids. This chain's CDR3 is CSARVQGSIYF. In DNA, the CDR3 is TGCAGTGCTAGAGTCCAGGGATCTATATATTTT.

Concerning this clonotype itself: A much larger clone lies one base from this, so it may be a read error. V and J are TRBV5-1 and TRBJ2-1, with 9 bases fitting TRBD2. The CDR3 covers 14 residues. Germline CDR1 is SGHRS and CDR2 is YFSETQ. CDR3 coding DNA: TGCGCCGGCAGCTTGAGAGCGGGGGGCAATGAGCAGTTCTTC. Translated, it gives CAGSLRAGGNEQFF.

CDR3 amino acids: CASSLQGMEKLFF. The CDR3 DNA reads as TGTGCCAGCAGCTTACAGGGGATGGAAAAACTGTTTTTT. The gene calls are TRBV7-9 and TRBJ1-4, with a possible D match to TRBD1 (6 bases). The length of the CDR3 is 13 residues. CDR1 and CDR2 from the germline V gene are SEHNR and FQNEAQ (reference sequence). V lost 2 bases, J lost 8 bases, and 9 bases lay in between.

CDR3 nucleotide sequence: TGTGCCAGCGGACAGGGTCTTGCGACCCAGTACTTC. This sequence encodes CASGQGLATQYF. The chain employs TRBV6-5 and TRBJ2-5; 8 positions match TRBD1. The ends lost 8 bases at V and 7 bases at J; junction bases unmatched: 6. This CDR3 is built from 12 residues. Germline CDR1 and CDR2: MNHEY and SVGAGI.

Concerning this clonotype: This could be a read error, since a much larger clone is one nucleotide away. The chain carries TRBV14 and TRBJ2-3; D is undetermined. The CDR3 sequence is 13 residues long. Per germline, CDR1 SGHDN and CDR2 FVKESK. The CDR3 nucleotides read TGTGCCAGCAGCCAATTATCTTCAGATACGCGGTATTTT. This sequence encodes CASSQLSSDTRYF. The whole variable domain, filled in from reference TRBV14 and TRBJ2-3, reads EAGVTQFPSHSVIEKGQTVTLRCDPISGHDNLYWYRRVMGKEIKFLLHFVKESKQDESGMPNNRFLAERTGGTYSTLKVQPAELEDSGVYFCASSQLSSDTRYFGPGTRLTVL.

The V call is TRBV20-1, the J call TRBJ2-7; 14 bases line up with TRBD2. The J call is doubtful: the DNA matches TRBJ2-5 better. CDR3 size: 16 residues. The germline V gene encodes CDR1 DFQATT and CDR2 SNEGSKA (reference sequence). The CDR3 DNA follows: TGCAGTGCTAGTCTAGGGACTAGCGGGAGAAAAGAGACCCAGTACTTC. Translating it yields CSASLGTSGRKETQYF.

For this clonotype: This may stem from a read error, because a much larger clone lies one nucleotide away. The missing conserved phenylalanine or tryptophan at the end of this CDR3 makes a read error likely. Because the CDR3's place on the DNA is in doubt, the DNA is left out and the CDR3 is given as listed by TCRdb. The chain couples TRBV28 to TRBJ2-1; the DNA was not compared with TRBD2, the D call given in the table. The V gene's germline CDR1 is MDHEN and CDR2 SYDVKM. The length of the CDR3 is 13 amino acids, counting both ends. CDR3 residues: CASSLRRVGLSFV.

This clonotype was recorded at least ten times. The rearrangement joins TRBV5-4 to TRBJ2-4, with TRBD2 matching 9 bases. This CDR3 is 17 amino acids long. J lost 9 bases, V lost 0 bases, and 13 bases had no gene match. From germline, CDR1 is SGHNT and CDR2 YYREEE (reference sequence). CDR3 loop: CASSLGGVAGGPTIQYF. CDR3 in DNA: TGTGCCAGCAGCTTGGGGGGAGTTGCGGGGGGGCCTACCATTCAGTACTTC.